One and the same sample provided the 15 T cell receptor beta chains below, sequenced in a study of CD8 T cells in Susac syndrome. Reverse transcription of about 0.45 to 1 ug RNA was carried out with random hexamers. TCRdb fed the immunoSEQ multiplex PCR reads into MiXCR, producing one record per CDR3 protein. The sample carries around 230,000 distinct CDR3 sequences, approximately 95% recorded once. Input material: CD4+ T cells from PBMCs. The source is a human donor with Susac syndrome.

This clonotype was counted only a few times. The V call is TRBV11-2, the J call TRBJ1-1; D is unresolved. V lost 5 bases and J lost 5, with 6 bases in between. The CDR3 consists of 11 residues. CDR1 and CDR2 from the germline V gene are SGHAT and FQNNGV. The CDR3 DNA follows: TGTGCCAGCAGCGGTCGGACTGAAGCTTTCTTT. Protein sequence: CASSGRTEAFF.

This clonotype was detected once. The rearrangement joins TRBV20-1 to TRBJ2-3; 7 bases fit TRBD1. Germline CDR1 DFQATT, CDR2 SNEGSKA (reference sequence). CDR3 length: 14 residues. V gave up 6 bases and J gave up 4 bases; unmatched junction bases: 10. In DNA form, the CDR3 reads TGCAGTGCCCGGCCCCGGACAGGTGCAGATACGCAGTATTTT. Amino acid sequence: CSARPRTGADTQYF.

This rearrangement joins TRBV18 to TRBJ2-7; no clear D gene. The CDR3 contains 12 residues. The V gene lost 3 bases and the J gene lost 1 base, with 4 bases spanning the gap. Germline V gene lookup returns CDR1 KGHSH and CDR2 LQKENI. CDR3 nucleotide sequence: TGTGCCAGCTCACCGCAATCCTACGAGCAGTACTTC. This gives the protein CASSPQSYEQYF.

Notes on this clonotype: The junction and the germline gene differ at one end; a read error may be behind it. This chain uses TRBV7-7 with TRBJ2-5, with 15 bases matching TRBD2. Germline CDR1 and CDR2: SSHAT and FNYEAQ (reference sequence). The CDR3 runs 16 residues. CDR3 sequence reads: CASSLGTSGRQETQYF. CDR3 bases: TGTGCTAGCAGCTTGGGGACTAGCGGGAGGCAAGAGACCCAGTACTTC.

The count of this clonotype is one. The CDR3, as DNA: TGCAGCGTTGAGGGGCCCGACAGGGGGACTAATGAAAAACTGTTTTTT. It codes for CSVEGPDRGTNEKLFF. This chain joins TRBV29-1 and TRBJ1-4; 9 nucleotides line up with TRBD1. The CDR3 runs 16 residues. Unmatched junction bases numbered 7, after V lost 3 bases and J lost 2 bases. CDR1 and CDR2 from the germline V gene are SQVTM and ANQGSEA.

V gene TRBV30 combines with J gene TRBJ1-1; tentatively, D is TRBD1 (5 bases). V was clipped by 0 bases and J by 8 bases, with 7 bases between them. CDR3 length: 11 amino acids. The germline gives CDR1 GTSNPN, CDR2 SVGIG (reference sequence). CDR3 DNA sequence: TGTGCCTGGAGTGTGGGGCTAGAAGCTTTCTTT. This codes for CAWSVGLEAFF.

This clonotype was counted between two and nine times. The chain couples TRBV25-1 to TRBJ2-2; 7 positions match TRBD1. V dropped 3 bases and J dropped 3; count of bases not matched to a gene: 13. The V gene's germline CDR1 is MGHDK and CDR2 SYGVNS. This CDR3 contains 18 residues. The CDR3 sequence is CASSDRPNRGTYTGELFF. The DNA for the CDR3 is TGTGCCAGCAGTGATCGCCCCAACAGGGGAACGTACACCGGGGAGCTGTTTTTT. Based on the CDR3 plus reference TRBV25-1 and TRBJ2-2, the full variable domain is EADIYQTPRYLVIGTGKKITLECSQTMGHDKMYWYQQDPGMELHLIHYSYGVNSTEKGDLSSESTVSRIRTEHFPLTLESARPSHTSQYLCASSDRPNRGTYTGELFFGEGSRLTVL.

The gene calls are TRBV9 and TRBJ2-3; D is undetermined. CDR1 is SGDLS and CDR2 is YYNGEE in the germline V gene. This CDR3 is built from 13 residues. V lost 2 bases to trimming and J lost 3 bases, with 7 bases between them. CDR3 sequence: CASSVAPTDTQYF. The CDR3 coding sequence is TGTGCCAGCAGCGTCGCGCCAACAGATACGCAGTATTTT.

This clonotype was counted a single time. The chain carries TRBV6-5 and TRBJ1-5; the match to TRBD1 covers 7 bases. CDR3 size: 12 residues. Looked up from germline, CDR1 is MNHEY and CDR2 is SVGAGI. V gave up 6 bases and J gave up 5 bases; unmatched junction bases: 1. CDR3 bases: TGTGCCAGCAGCGACAGGGATCAGCCCCAGCATTTT. Translation: CASSDRDQPQHF.

V gene TRBV12-5 combines with J gene TRBJ2-1, with D uncertain. In germline, CDR1 is LGHNT, CDR2 FRNRAP. The CDR3 length is 15 residues. The V and J ends lost 0 bases and 7 bases respectively, with 13 bases between them. CDR3: CASGLVVSWVNEQFF. CDR3 coding DNA: TGTGCTAGTGGTTTGGTAGTGAGTTGGGTAAATGAGCAGTTCTTC. Full variable domain (remainder filled in from reference TRBV12-5 and TRBJ2-1): DARVTQTPRHKVTEMGQEVTMRCQPILGHNTVFWYRQTMMQGLELLAYFRNRAPLDDSGMPKDRFSAEMPDATLATLKIQPSEPRDSAVYFCASGLVVSWVNEQFFGPGTRLTVL.

The J gene is TRBJ2-1, the V gene TRBV4-1; a possible D gene is TRBD2 (6 bases). The V and J ends lost 4 bases and 1 base respectively, with 17 bases between them. The V gene's germline CDR1 is MGHRA and CDR2 YSYEKL. The CDR3 is made up of 17 amino acids. The CDR3 region has the DNA TGCGCCAGCAGCCGGACCCCCGTGGGAGGATCCTACAATGAGCAGTTCTTC. The encoded protein is CASSRTPVGGSYNEQFF.

The rearrangement uses TRBV29-1 and TRBJ2-3; tentative D call: TRBD1 (5 bases). Germline CDR1 reads SQVTM; CDR2 reads ANQGSEA. CDR3 size: 14 residues. With 4 bases removed from V and 2 bases from J, the gap between germline ends came to 13 bases. The CDR3 loop is CSVAETGHTDTQYF. Written as DNA, the CDR3 is TGCAGCGTTGCTGAGACTGGACACACAGATACGCAGTATTTT.

A word on this clonotype: A junction end diverges from the germline sequence, so it may reflect a read error. V is TRBV7-7 and J is TRBJ2-1; D uncertain. Germline CDR1 is SSHAT and CDR2 is FNYEAQ (reference sequence). The CDR3 is made up of 16 amino acids. Written as DNA, the CDR3 is TGTGCTAGCAGCTTATACGCTCCGAGCTCCTACAATGAGCAGTTCTTC. This encodes CASSLYAPSSYNEQFF.

The genes are TRBV19 and TRBJ1-1; 7 bases agree with TRBD1. The germline CDR1 and CDR2 sequences are LNHDA and SQIVND (reference sequence). The V gene end was trimmed by 6 bases and the J gene end by 8 bases; junction bases not matched to a gene: 15. The CDR3 totals 15 residues. The CDR3 loop reads CASSPDRSGNIEAFF. The CDR3 DNA is TGTGCCAGTAGCCCGGACAGGTCGGGGAACATCGAAGCTTTCTTT.

This chain uses TRBV27 with TRBJ2-5, with 7 nucleotides matching TRBD1. The CDR3 length is 15 residues. Per germline, CDR1 MNHEY and CDR2 SMNVEV (reference sequence). J lost 2 bases, V lost 5 bases, and 8 bases had no gene match. In DNA form, the CDR3 reads TGTGCCAGCAGTGAGGGGGCGGGTTGGCAAGAGACCCAGTACTTC. Protein product: CASSEGAGWQETQYF.